The entry below describes one T cell receptor (beta chain). With 60 Vbeta and 13 Jbeta primers, the PCR was carried out. The method was immunoSEQ multiplex PCR; TCRdb's version includes in-frame clones alone and lacks a portion of them. The top ten clones hold less than 2% of a sample with 270,000 or so clones, approximately 91% of them seen once. Trimming removed 1 base from V and 1 base from J, with 12 bases in between. This CDR3 has 16 residues. CDR1 and CDR2 (germline): SNHLY, FYNNEI. The data stem from a study of cytomegalovirus exposure and HLA in healthy donors. The sequence was obtained from a girl aged 2 to 9 in good health and CMV-seronegative. The sample taken for sequencing was PBMCs. This rearrangement joins TRBV2 to TRBJ2-3; D gene uncertain. This CDR3 reads CASSEERSVGTDTQYF. As DNA, the CDR3 is TGTGCCAGCAGTGAAGAAAGGAGCGTAGGCACAGATACGCAGTATTTT.